This TCR beta chain comes out of a study of blood T cell repertoires in COVID-19. Study details: Samples came from the United States, Italy and Spain, spanning acute and convalescent COVID-19.

This clone was recorded only once. Authors' analysis steps: Amplified reference gene primers provided the basis for estimating nucleated cell counts. TCRdb's copy holds only in-frame clones and misses some; the assay was immunoSEQ multiplex PCR. V and J calls plus clone size are reproduced from that table; the DNA served to infer D and trimming. The sample holds about 310,000 clones, roughly 87% seen once. V was shortened by 1 base and J by 1 base, with 10 bases between the two germline ends. Germline-derived CDR1 and CDR2 are LGHNA and YSLEER. The CDR3 length is 16 residues. Membership in each cohort depended on participant-reported clinical history.

The specimen sequenced was PBMCs or T cells enriched from blood (not recorded which). The clonotype was recovered from a young woman who had recovered from COVID-19. V is TRBV4-3 and J is TRBJ2-2; D is possibly TRBD2 (6 bases). The CDR3 sequence is CASSQGAGMNTGELFF. In DNA, the CDR3 is TGCGCCAGCAGCCAAGGGGCGGGGATGAACACCGGGGAGCTGTTTTTT.